Listed here are 10 T cell receptor beta chains from one sample, sequenced in a study of cytomegalovirus exposure and HLA in healthy donors. 60 Vbeta and 13 Jbeta primers were used in PCR. Here immunoSEQ multiplex PCR was the method, and the copy in TCRdb shows in-frame clones only, minus some. The sample carries some 210,000 clones, about three quarters recorded once. The sequencing input was PBMCs. These receptors were obtained from a woman aged 25 to 39 in good health and CMV-seropositive.

J is TRBJ2-5 and V is TRBV5-1, with a possible D match to TRBD1 (5 bases). Trimming stripped 2 bases from V and 2 bases from J, with 10 bases between. There are 14 residues in the CDR3. Germline assignment: CDR1 SGHRS and CDR2 YFSETQ. In nucleotides, the CDR3 is TGCGCCAGCAGCTTTGACAGAGAACAAGAGACCCAGTACTTC. Amino acids: CASSFDREQETQYF.

The chain couples TRBV27 to TRBJ2-1; 10 nucleotides align to TRBD2. The CDR3 sequence is 14 residues long. V trimming: 10 bases; J trimming: 3 bases; junction bases outside the gene matches: 6. Germline V lookup: CDR1 MNHEY, CDR2 SMNVEV (reference sequence). The CDR3 sequence: CATISGGIYNEQFF. The CDR3 coding sequence is TGTGCCACCATTAGCGGGGGGATCTACAATGAGCAGTTCTTC.

The chain joins TRBV5-1 to TRBJ2-3; D remains unclear. The CDR3 totals 13 residues. Trimming shortened V by 0 bases and J by 5 bases, and 7 bases separated the two germline ends. Germline V gene lookup returns CDR1 SGHRS and CDR2 YFSETQ. The CDR3 DNA sequence: TGCGCCAGCAGCTTGGCACAGTTAGATACGCAGTATTTT. Protein product: CASSLAQLDTQYF.

CDR3 protein: CASSQVAVRNEQFF. The CDR3, as DNA: TGTGCCAGCAGCCAAGTAGCGGTTAGGAATGAGCAGTTCTTC. This rearrangement joins TRBV7-9 to TRBJ2-1; D possibly corresponds to TRBD2 (6 bases). Trimming cost V 5 bases and J 7 bases, with 15 bases left between them. In germline, CDR1 is SEHNR, CDR2 FQNEAQ (reference sequence). The CDR3 has 14 residues. The entire variable domain, with the rest obtained from reference TRBV7-9 and TRBJ2-1, is as follows: DTGVSQNPRHKITKRGQNVTFRCDPISEHNRLYWYRQTLGQGPEFLTYFQNEAQLEKSRLLSDRFSAERPKGSFSTLEIQRTEQGDSAMYLCASSQVAVRNEQFFGPGTRLTVL.

The sample holds one count of this clone. The gene calls are TRBV4-3 and TRBJ2-7; possible D gene TRBD2, 6 bases. Trimming stripped 8 bases from V and 2 bases from J, with 19 bases between. The CDR3 covers 15 residues. The V gene's germline CDR1 is LGHNA and CDR2 YSLEER. This CDR3 is CASAHGLGGAYEQYF. CDR3 in DNA: TGCGCCAGCGCACACGGGCTGGGGGGTGCCTACGAGCAGTACTTC.

This sequence joins TRBV5-1 and TRBJ2-1; D might be TRBD1 (5 bases). The CDR3 length is 15 residues. Germline-derived CDR1 and CDR2 are SGHRS and YFSETQ. V gave up 0 bases and J gave up 6 bases, with 13 bases separating them. In DNA form, the CDR3 reads TGCGCCAGCAGCTTGGAGGGGCCGCTCGGCAATGAGCAGTTCTTC. Its protein product is CASSLEGPLGNEQFF.

The gene calls are TRBV2 and TRBJ2-7, with 9 bases matching TRBD1. The germline V gene has CDR1 SNHLY and CDR2 FYNNEI. The CDR3 is made up of 14 amino acids. V gave up 5 bases and J gave up 4 bases; unmatched junction bases: 6. CDR3 DNA sequence: TGTGCCAGCAGTACAGGGGGCCTTGCGTACGAGCAGTACTTC. It specifies CASSTGGLAYEQYF.

The chain combines TRBV5-6 with TRBJ2-5; 8 bases match TRBD1. The DNA end favors TRBJ2-7, so the J call may be wrong. The germline CDR1 and CDR2 sequences are SGHDT and YYEEEE. CDR3 length: 16 amino acids. The CDR3 DNA reads as TGTGCCAGCAGCCAGAACCCGGGACAGGTGATCTACGAGCAGTACTTC. It specifies CASSQNPGQVIYEQYF.

The chain joins TRBV18 to TRBJ1-3; D gene ambiguous. Per the germline V gene, CDR1 is KGHSH and CDR2 is LQKENI. The CDR3 loop spans 15 amino acids. Trimming removed 0 bases at V and 0 bases at J, with 6 bases between. The CDR3, as DNA: TGTGCCAGCTCACCACCGTACATCTCTGGAAACACCATATATTTT. Amino acids: CASSPPYISGNTIYF.

DNA of the CDR3: TGTGCCAGCAGCGTAGGGAGCGGGGGGGCTTTGAATGAGCAGTTCTTC. Amino acids: CASSVGSGGALNEQFF. The chain carries TRBV9 and TRBJ2-1, with TRBD2 matching over 10 bases. Germline-derived CDR1 and CDR2 are SGDLS and YYNGEE. The CDR3 is 16 amino acids. V shed 0 bases and J 7 bases; nucleotides not matched to a gene: 7.